Listed below are T cell receptor beta chains from one sample, sequenced in a study of blood T cell repertoires in COVID-19. Profiled with immunoSEQ multiplex PCR; TCRdb holds only in-frame clones, not every one. This repertoire shows over 200,000 clones, under 85% found once; its top ten account for around 1.3%. The sample comprised peripheral blood. These receptor sequences come from a woman in her 30s with COVID-19, enrolled during active disease. The CDR3 runs from the conserved cysteine through the conserved F or W. D genes are given only for firm matches. Some rows have no size entry. The others give once, few or many, or a class for an expanded clone.

TRBV5-5	TRBJ2-7	NA	15	TRBD1	TGTGCCAGCAGCTTGGAGAGGGACAGGGGGTACGAGCAGTACTTC	CASSLERDRGYEQYF
TRBV2	TRBJ2-7	NA	12	NA	TGTGCCAGCAGTTTCGGGGCCTACGAGCAGTACTTC	CASSFGAYEQYF
TRBV29-1	TRBJ2-5	NA	14	TRBD2	TGCAGCGTTGGGAGCGGGAGCGGTGAAGAGACCCAGTACTTC	CSVGSGSGEETQYF
TRBV5-1	TRBJ2-1	NA	15	NA	TGCGCCAGCAGCTTTGGTGGGAGAGGGAACAATGAGCAGTTCTTC	CASSFGGRGNNEQFF
TRBV29-1	TRBJ2-3	once	10	NA	TGCAGCGTTGACGCAGATACGCAGTATTTT	CSVDADTQYF
TRBV15	TRBJ1-2	NA	14	NA	TGTGCCACCAGCCCTGAGGGTTCGGGCTATGGCTACACCTTC	CATSPEGSGYGYTF
TRBV15	TRBJ2-7	NA	16	TRBD2	TGTGCCACCAGCGGGTCTCTAGCGGTAAGCTCCTACGAGCAGTACTTC	CATSGSLAVSSYEQYF
TRBV7-4	TRBJ2-7	once	13	NA	TGTGCCAGCAGCTTTGGGAGGAAGGACGAGCAGTACTTC	CASSFGRKDEQYF
TRBV28	TRBJ2-3	NA	16	TRBD2	TGTGCCAGCAGGATAGTAGCGGGGGGGAGCACAGATACGCAGTATTTT	CASRIVAGGSTDTQYF
TRBV20-1	TRBJ1-1	NA	14	TRBD1	TGCAGTGCTAGTGAGACAGGGGGAAGCGCTGAAGCTTTCTTT	CSASETGGSAEAFF
TRBV19	TRBJ2-2	many	12	TRBD1	TGTGCCAGTGGACAGGTCGCCGGGGAGCTGTTTTTT	CASGQVAGELFF
TRBV13	TRBJ2-7	NA	13	TRBD1	TGTGCCAGCAGCCCGCCAGGGGGCGTTAATCAGTACTTC	CASSPPGGVNQYF
TRBV12-2	TRBJ2-7	NA	14	NA	TGTGCAAGTCGCTCGGGAACCGGGACAGGGGGCGAGTACTTC	CASRSGTGTGGEYF
TRBV1	TRBJ2-2	NA	16	NA	TGCACCAGCAGCCTTTCCGGGACAGGGAACACCGGGGAGCTGTTTTTT	CTSSLSGTGNTGELFF
TRBV6-1	TRBJ2-1	NA	20	TRBD2	TGTGCCAGCAGTGGGGATTTCGGACTAGCGGGAGACCCCCGTATCAATGAGCAGTTCTTC	CASSGDFGLAGDPRINEQFF
TRBV5-1	TRBJ1-2	NA	16	NA	TGCGCCAGCAGCTTGTTAGGCGCGCAATCATCGGGTGGCTACACCTTC	CASSLLGAQSSGGYTF
TRBV24-1	TRBJ2-1	NA	15	TRBD2	TGTGCCACCAGCCCCCCCGGGGGGGGGCACAATGAGCAGTTCTTC	CATSPPGGGHNEQFF
TRBV4-3	TRBJ2-1	NA	18	TRBD2	TGCGCCAGCAGCAGTGGGCTCGGGTGGCGGGAGGCCGACAATGAGCAGTTCTTC	CASSSGLGWREADNEQFF
TRBV7-9	TRBJ2-7	NA	16	NA	TGTGCCAGCAGCTTTAGGTCGATGGGAGTAGGGCTCGAGCAGTACTTC	CASSFRSMGVGLEQYF
TRBV15	TRBJ2-5	NA	17	TRBD1	TGTGCCACCAGCAGAGGTCGGAGGACAGGGGAGGGGGAGACCCAGTACTTC	CATSRGRRTGEGETQYF
TRBV5-1	TRBJ2-6	few	16	NA	TGCGCCAGCAGCTCCGAAAACAGGGTTGGGGCCAACGTCCTGACTTTC	CASSSENRVGANVLTF
TRBV3-1/TRBV3-2	TRBJ1-1	NA	14	NA	TGTGCCAGCAGCCAAAGGGCGAGGGATACTGAAGCTTTCTTT	CASSQRARDTEAFF
TRBV9	TRBJ2-2	NA	16	TRBD1	TGTGCCAGCAGCGTAGCTAATCAGGGGGCGGCCGGGGAGCTGTTTTTT	CASSVANQGAAGELFF
TRBV9	TRBJ2-3	NA	13	NA	TGTGCCAGCAGCGTAGAGGCGGGTAGGACGCAGTATTTT	CASSVEAGRTQYF
TRBV29-1	TRBJ1-1	NA	10	NA	TGCAGCGTTCGCGACTTTGAAGCTTTCTTT	CSVRDFEAFF
TRBV19	TRBJ2-2	few	14	NA	TGTGCCAGTATGGGCGGGCGGATGGCCGGGGAGCTGTTTTTT	CASMGGRMAGELFF
TRBV5-5	TRBJ2-2	NA	17	TRBD1	TGTGCCAGCAGCGTGCGACAGGGGGCGATTCACACCGGGGAGCTGTTTTTT	CASSVRQGAIHTGELFF
TRBV6-1	TRBJ1-5	once	16	TRBD1	TGTGCCAGCAGTGAAATAGGGACAGGGAATGGTCAGCCCCAGCATTTT	CASSEIGTGNGQPQHF
TRBV18	TRBJ2-7	NA	14	NA	TGTGCCAGCTCACCAAGGAGCGGAACCTACGAGCAGTACTTC	CASSPRSGTYEQYF
TRBV5-1	TRBJ1-2	few	15	TRBD1	TGCGCCAGCAGCCTGGGACAGGGGGCCGGCTATGGCTACACCTTC	CASSLGQGAGYGYTF
TRBV3-1/TRBV3-2	TRBJ2-1	few	19	TRBD2	TGTGCCAGCAGCCGGACGATCCCTCTTAGCGGGGGTTCCTACAATGAGCAGTTCTTC	CASSRTIPLSGGSYNEQFF
TRBV6-1	TRBJ2-7	NA	14	NA	TGTGCCAGCAGTGATCGACGGAGCTCCTACGAGCAGTACTTC	CASSDRRSSYEQYF
TRBV7-2	TRBJ2-3	NA	13	TRBD1	TGTGCCAGCTCCGGAAGGGGGCGAGATACGCAGTATTTT	CASSGRGRDTQYF
TRBV19	TRBJ2-1	NA	18	TRBD2	TGTGCCAGTAGTAGGACTCGCGGGGGGGTATTATCCTACAATGAGCAGTTCTTC	CASSRTRGGVLSYNEQFF
TRBV5-6	TRBJ2-5	NA	15	TRBD1	TGTGCCAGCAACAATCCGACAGGGGGCGACGAGACCCAGTACTTC	CASNNPTGGDETQYF
TRBV6-2/TRBV6-3	TRBJ2-1	NA	12	NA	TGTGCCAGCAGTTATATTGGCATTGAGCAGTTCTTC	CASSYIGIEQFF
TRBV2	TRBJ2-5	NA	16	TRBD2	TGTGCCAGCAGCCCCAGACTAGCGGGAGGGCGAAAGACCCAGTACTTC	CASSPRLAGGRKTQYF
TRBV7-2	TRBJ2-5	NA	13	NA	TGTGCCAGCAGCTCCGCAGGGTTGGAGACCCAGTACTTC	CASSSAGLETQYF
TRBV7-9	TRBJ2-7	NA	14	TRBD1	TGTGCCAGCAGCCCTCCGGGACAGATCTACGAGCAGTACTTC	CASSPPGQIYEQYF
TRBV24-1	TRBJ1-5	NA	16	TRBD1	TGTGCCACCAGTGAGTCGGGACAGGGAAGCAATCAGCCCCAGCATTTT	CATSESGQGSNQPQHF
TRBV9	TRBJ2-1	NA	14	TRBD1	TGTGCCAGCAGCGTAGCTACAGGGGGCAATGAGCAGTTCTTC	CASSVATGGNEQFF
TRBV6-5	TRBJ1-6	NA	15	NA	TGTGCCAGCAGTCTGACTTTGGACAGTAATTCACCCCTCCACTTT	CASSLTLDSNSPLHF
TRBV27	TRBJ2-5	NA	16	TRBD2	TGTGCCAGCAGTCCGGGACTAGCGGGGGTCCAAGAGACCCAGTACTTC	CASSPGLAGVQETQYF
TRBV2	TRBJ1-2	NA	14	TRBD1	TGTGCCAGCAGCGGACAGGGGGCGCCCTATGGCTACACCTTC	CASSGQGAPYGYTF
TRBV3-1/TRBV3-2	TRBJ1-6	NA	17	NA	TGTGCCAGCAGCCAAGATGTCGGGAGCTCCTATAATTCACCCCTCCACTTT	CASSQDVGSSYNSPLHF
TRBV2	TRBJ1-6	NA	14	NA	TGTGCCAGCAGTGTTCAGGGGAATAATTCACCCCTCCACTTT	CASSVQGNNSPLHF